The 18 T cell receptor beta chains below all came from one sample that was sequenced in a study of response to subunit inactivated influenza vaccine. TCRdb redid the calling of the RT-PCR reads with MiXCR, one entry per CDR3 protein. Of approximately 570,000 distinct CDR3 sequences in the sample, under 9% were seen once. Here the sequenced sample was PBMCs from blood, taken less than 30 months after vaccination. Receptors originate from a man aged 50 to 69 who received an inactivated influenza vaccine.

The chain joins TRBV2 to TRBJ2-5, with D unresolved. Germline V gives CDR1 SNHLY, CDR2 FYNNEI. CDR3 size: 13 residues. The V gene lost 4 bases and the J gene lost 2 bases, with 8 bases spanning the gap. The CDR3 protein is CASSVTQQETQYF. CDR3 sequence (DNA): TGTGCCAGCAGTGTGACTCAGCAAGAGACCCAGTACTTC.

This clonotype was observed a handful of times. The chain employs TRBV6-1 and TRBJ1-5; D may be TRBD1 (5 bases). The germline gives CDR1 MNHNS, CDR2 SASEGT. The CDR3 length is 14 residues. Trimming pared 6 bases from V and 3 bases from J, leaving 12 bases between. In DNA form, the CDR3 reads TGTGCCAGCAGCGTCGACAGCACCAATCAGCCCCAGCATTTT. It encodes CASSVDSTNQPQHF.

This clonotype was counted only a few times. In DNA form, the CDR3 reads TGCAGTGCTAGAGAGCGGGACTCACGAAGGGGGCCCCAGCATTTT. Its protein product is CSARERDSRRGPQHF. The V and J genes are TRBV20-1 and TRBJ1-5; the D gene is possibly TRBD1 (5 bases). Germline V gene data show CDR1 as DFQATT and CDR2 as SNEGSKA (reference sequence). The CDR3 sequence is 15 residues long. Trimming took 0 bases from V and 9 from J, leaving 18 bases between them.

This clonotype was recorded at least ten times. The chain carries TRBV3-1 and TRBJ2-1; a possible D gene is TRBD2 (5 bases). This CDR3 is 14 amino acids long. From germline, CDR1 is LGHDT and CDR2 YNNKEL (reference sequence). V lost 0 bases to trimming and J lost 10 bases, with 13 bases between them. DNA of the CDR3: TGTGCCAGCAGCCAAGATCGCCTCACGGGGGAGCAGTTCTTC. Encoded protein: CASSQDRLTGEQFF.

This clonotype was observed a few times. The V call is TRBV11-2, the J call TRBJ2-3; weak D call: TRBD2 (5 bases). Germline V gene sequence: CDR1 SGHAT, CDR2 FQNNGV. The length of the CDR3 is 15 residues. V was trimmed by 1 base and J by 3 bases, leaving 11 bases between them. DNA of the CDR3: TGTGCCAGCAGCTTAGCGGGAAGGTGGACAGATACGCAGTATTTT. Encoded protein: CASSLAGRWTDTQYF.

This clonotype was seen only a few times. The chain couples TRBV7-2 to TRBJ2-7, with D unclear. Germline CDR1 SGHTA, CDR2 FQGNSA. The CDR3 contains 16 residues. Trimming pared 4 bases from V and 2 bases from J, leaving 18 bases between. The CDR3: CASSSDGQKKTYEQYF. The CDR3 nucleotides are TGTGCCAGCAGCTCCGACGGGCAGAAGAAAACCTACGAGCAGTACTTC.

This clonotype was detected only a few times. This chain uses TRBV6-1 with TRBJ2-7; 7 nucleotides align to TRBD2. The V gene end was trimmed by 5 bases and the J gene end by 6 bases; junction bases not matched to a gene: 10. CDR3 length: 14 amino acids. Germline V gives CDR1 MNHNS, CDR2 SASEGT. CDR3 protein: CASSSPGGIGEQYF. In nucleotides, the CDR3 is TGTGCCAGCAGTAGCCCGGGGGGAATTGGCGAGCAGTACTTC.

Points on this clonotype: The final CDR3 position lacks the conserved phenylalanine or tryptophan, pointing to a likely read error. V usage is TRBV20-1 and J usage is TRBJ2-7; no clear D. The germline CDR1 and CDR2 sequences are DFQATT and SNEGSKA (reference sequence). The CDR3 is made up of 15 amino acids. V lost 0 bases to trimming and J lost 2 bases, with 14 bases between them. As DNA, the CDR3 is TGCAGTGCTAGAGATCAGAAAGGGTTCCCCTACGAGCAGTACCTC. Encoded protein: CSARDQKGFPYEQYL.

The rearrangement uses TRBV12-3 or TRBV12-4 and TRBJ1-3; 7 positions agree with TRBD1. The CDR3 spans 15 residues. Trimming at V came to 6 bases and at J to 0 bases, leaving 5 bases not matched to a gene. In nucleotides, the CDR3 is TGTGCCAGCAGGACGACAGGGAGCTCTGGAAACACCATATATTTT. Translation gives CASRTTGSSGNTIYF.

The rearrangement links TRBV28 to TRBJ2-4, with unresolved D. This CDR3 is built from 18 residues. V lost 5 bases, J lost 1 base, and 21 bases lay in between. Germline V CDR1 and CDR2: MDHEN, SYDVKM. The CDR3 sequence is CASSGLGVGFGAKNIQYF. The CDR3 nucleotides are TGTGCCAGCAGTGGCCTCGGCGTTGGATTCGGGGCCAAAAACATTCAGTACTTC.

The V and J genes are TRBV4-3 and TRBJ1-3, with a possible D match to TRBD1 (6 bases). Germline loops: CDR1 LGHNA, CDR2 YSLEER. CDR3 length equals 16 residues. Trimming stripped 0 bases from V and 3 bases from J, with 12 bases between. The CDR3, as DNA: TGCGCCAGCAGCCAAGATAGGGGGTTAGATGGAAACACCATATATTTT. Translation: CASSQDRGLDGNTIYF.

This clonotype has at least ten counts. The J gene is TRBJ2-7, the V gene TRBV3-1; the D gene is possibly TRBD1 (6 bases). Trimming cost V 2 bases and J 6 bases, with 14 bases left between them. Germline V lookup: CDR1 LGHDT, CDR2 YNNKEL (reference sequence). The CDR3 length is 14 residues. The CDR3 spells CASSQSAGTTEQYF. The CDR3 DNA follows: TGTGCCAGCAGCCAATCCGCCGGGACAACCGAGCAGTACTTC.

This clonotype was detected only a few times. The DNA of the CDR3 is TGCAGTGCCCGCATCGCGGGGGGGCTCCACGAGCAGTACTTC. Translation: CSARIAGGLHEQYF. The V and J genes are TRBV20-1 and TRBJ2-7; 9 bases agree with TRBD2. Germline trimming cut 6 bases from V and 5 bases from J; bases unmatched to any gene: 11. Germline CDR1 reads DFQATT; CDR2 reads SNEGSKA (reference sequence). CDR3 length: 14 amino acids.

This clonotype was counted a few times. CDR3 coding DNA: TGTGCCAGCAGCGTACCAGCCGGGGAGCTGTTTTTT. Translation: CASSVPAGELFF. The chain has TRBV9 and TRBJ2-2; D remains unclear. V lost 1 base and J 6 bases, leaving 4 bases between the germline ends. CDR3 length equals 12 residues. Germline V gene data show CDR1 as SGDLS and CDR2 as YYNGEE.

This clonotype has only a few counts. The chain links TRBV24-1 to TRBJ2-2; 10 positions match TRBD2. CDR3 length: 16 amino acids. V was clipped by 1 base and J by 13 bases; unmatched bases: 11. Germline values: CDR1 KGHDR, CDR2 SFDVKD. CDR3 protein: CATSDFSLAGDRGLFF. The CDR3 DNA is TGTGCCACCAGTGATTTTTCGCTAGCGGGGGATCGTGGGCTGTTTTTT.

The chain uses TRBV20-1 and TRBJ1-2; 12 bases line up with TRBD1. Germline loops: CDR1 DFQATT, CDR2 SNEGSKA (reference sequence). The V gene end was trimmed by 3 bases and the J gene end by 7 bases; junction bases not matched to a gene: 3. The CDR3 spans 13 residues. The CDR3 reads CSARRDRGLGYTF. In nucleotides, the CDR3 is TGCAGTGCTAGGCGGGACAGGGGGCTTGGCTACACCTTC.

This clonotype was counted between two and nine times. This chain uses TRBV15 with TRBJ2-2, with D possibly being TRBD2 (5 bases). In germline, CDR1 is LNHNV, CDR2 YYDKDF (reference sequence). The CDR3 runs 15 residues. Between the trimmed V and J ends, which lost 0 bases and 6 bases, there was a span of 11 bases. This CDR3 reads CATSRDQLAPGELFF. The CDR3 region has the DNA TGTGCCACCAGCAGAGATCAGCTAGCTCCCGGGGAGCTGTTTTTT. The full variable domain, its missing parts supplied by reference TRBV15 and TRBJ2-2, is DAMVIQNPRYQVTQFGKPVTLSCSQTLNHNVMYWYQQKSSQAPKLLFHYYDKDFNNEADTPDNFQSRRPNTSFCFLDIRSPGLGDTAMYLCATSRDQLAPGELFFGEGSRLTVL.

This chain joins TRBV5-1 and TRBJ2-5; 9 bases fit TRBD1. The CDR3 totals 16 residues. V lost 2 bases and J lost 1; bases outside the gene matches: 6. Germline loops: CDR1 SGHRS, CDR2 YFSETQ. In DNA, the CDR3 is TGCGCCAGCAGCTTTGGCCCGGGACAGGGCCAAGAGACCCAGTACTTC. As protein: CASSFGPGQGQETQYF.